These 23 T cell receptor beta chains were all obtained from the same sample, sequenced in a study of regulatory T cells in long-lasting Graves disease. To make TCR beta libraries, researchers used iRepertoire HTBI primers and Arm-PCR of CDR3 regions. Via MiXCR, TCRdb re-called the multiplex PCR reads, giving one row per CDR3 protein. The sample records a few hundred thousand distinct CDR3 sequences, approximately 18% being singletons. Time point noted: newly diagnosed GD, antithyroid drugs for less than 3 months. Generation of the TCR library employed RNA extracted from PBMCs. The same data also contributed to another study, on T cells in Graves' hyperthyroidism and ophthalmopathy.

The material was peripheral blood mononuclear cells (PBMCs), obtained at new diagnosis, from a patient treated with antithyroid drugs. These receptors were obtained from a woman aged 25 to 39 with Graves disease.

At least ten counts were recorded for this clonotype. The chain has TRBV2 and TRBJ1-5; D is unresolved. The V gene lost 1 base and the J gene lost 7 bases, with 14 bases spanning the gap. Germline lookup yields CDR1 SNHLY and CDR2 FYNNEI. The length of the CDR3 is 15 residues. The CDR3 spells CASSEGWVTGQPQHF. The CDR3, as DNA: TGTGCCAGCAGTGAAGGGTGGGTTACTGGGCAGCCCCAGCATTTT.

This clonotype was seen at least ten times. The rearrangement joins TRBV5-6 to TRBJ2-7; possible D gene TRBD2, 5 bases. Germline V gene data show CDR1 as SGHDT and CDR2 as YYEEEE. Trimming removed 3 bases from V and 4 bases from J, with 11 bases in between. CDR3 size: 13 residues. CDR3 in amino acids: CASSSSGFYEQYF. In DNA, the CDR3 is TGTGCCAGCAGCTCCTCGGGATTTTACGAGCAGTACTTC.

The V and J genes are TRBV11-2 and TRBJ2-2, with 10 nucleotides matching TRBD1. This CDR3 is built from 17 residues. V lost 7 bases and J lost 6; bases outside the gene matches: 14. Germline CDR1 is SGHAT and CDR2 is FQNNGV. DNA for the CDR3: TGTGCCAGCACCTCAACCGGGACAGGGGTTAAGGCCGGGGAGCTGTTTTTT. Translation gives CASTSTGTGVKAGELFF.

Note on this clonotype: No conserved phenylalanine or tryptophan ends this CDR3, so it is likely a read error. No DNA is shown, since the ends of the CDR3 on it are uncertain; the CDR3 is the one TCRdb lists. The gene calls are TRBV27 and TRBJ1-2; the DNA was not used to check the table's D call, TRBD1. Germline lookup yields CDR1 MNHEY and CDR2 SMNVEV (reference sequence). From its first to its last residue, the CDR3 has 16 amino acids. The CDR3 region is CASSLSRGAGNYGCTV.

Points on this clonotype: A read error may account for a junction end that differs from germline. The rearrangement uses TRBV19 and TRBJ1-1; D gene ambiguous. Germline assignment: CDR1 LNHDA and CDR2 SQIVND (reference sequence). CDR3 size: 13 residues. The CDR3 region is CASSIAINTEAIF. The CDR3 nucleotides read TGTGCCAGTAGTATCGCAATTAACACTGAAGCTATCTTT.

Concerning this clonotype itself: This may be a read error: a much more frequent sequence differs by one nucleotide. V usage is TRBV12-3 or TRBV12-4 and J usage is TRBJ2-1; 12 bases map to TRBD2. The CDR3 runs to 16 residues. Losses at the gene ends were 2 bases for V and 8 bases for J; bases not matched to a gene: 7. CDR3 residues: CASSLQGLAGRDEQFF. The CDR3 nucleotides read TGTGCCAGCAGTTTACAGGGACTAGCGGGTCGGGATGAGCAGTTCTTC.

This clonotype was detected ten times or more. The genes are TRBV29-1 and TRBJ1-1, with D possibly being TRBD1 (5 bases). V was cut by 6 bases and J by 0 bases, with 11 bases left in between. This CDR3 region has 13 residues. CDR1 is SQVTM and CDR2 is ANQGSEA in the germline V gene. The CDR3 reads CSVQGRVNTEAFF. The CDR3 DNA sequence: TGCAGCGTCCAAGGCAGGGTGAACACTGAAGCTTTCTTT.

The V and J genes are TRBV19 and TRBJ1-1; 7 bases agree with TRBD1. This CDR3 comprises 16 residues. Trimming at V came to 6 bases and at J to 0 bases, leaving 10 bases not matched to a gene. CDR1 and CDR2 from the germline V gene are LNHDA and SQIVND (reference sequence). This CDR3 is CASSRDSPLMNTEAFF. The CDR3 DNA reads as TGTGCCAGTAGCAGGGACAGCCCGCTCATGAACACTGAAGCTTTCTTT.

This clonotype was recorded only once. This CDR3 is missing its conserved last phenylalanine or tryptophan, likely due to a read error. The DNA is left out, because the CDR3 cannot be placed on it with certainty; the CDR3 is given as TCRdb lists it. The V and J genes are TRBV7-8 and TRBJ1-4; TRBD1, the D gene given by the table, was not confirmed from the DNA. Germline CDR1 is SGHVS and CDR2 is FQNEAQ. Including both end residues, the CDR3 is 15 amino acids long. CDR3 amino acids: CASSSPRQGGEKLFL.

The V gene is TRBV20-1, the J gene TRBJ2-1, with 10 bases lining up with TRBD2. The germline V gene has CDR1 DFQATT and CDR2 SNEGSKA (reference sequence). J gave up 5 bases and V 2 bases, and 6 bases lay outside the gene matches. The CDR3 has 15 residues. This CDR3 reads CSARKREGLNNEQFF. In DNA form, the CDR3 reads TGCAGTGCTAGAAAGCGGGAGGGCCTCAACAATGAGCAGTTCTTC.

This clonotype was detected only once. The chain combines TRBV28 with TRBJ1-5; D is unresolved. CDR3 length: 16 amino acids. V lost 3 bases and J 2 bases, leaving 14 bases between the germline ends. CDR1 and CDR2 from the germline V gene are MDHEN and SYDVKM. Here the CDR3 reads CASSFRAIWGNQPQHF. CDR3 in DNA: TGTGCCAGCAGTTTTAGGGCCATCTGGGGCAATCAGCCCCAGCATTTT.

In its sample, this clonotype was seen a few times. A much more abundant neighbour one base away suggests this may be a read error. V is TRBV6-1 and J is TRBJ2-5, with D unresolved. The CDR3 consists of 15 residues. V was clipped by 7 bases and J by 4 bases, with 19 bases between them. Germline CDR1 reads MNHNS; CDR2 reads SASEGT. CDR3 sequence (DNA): TGTGCCAGCATTGACCTTCTCGATCGCGGAGAGACCCAGTACTTC. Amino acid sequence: CASIDLLDRGETQYF.

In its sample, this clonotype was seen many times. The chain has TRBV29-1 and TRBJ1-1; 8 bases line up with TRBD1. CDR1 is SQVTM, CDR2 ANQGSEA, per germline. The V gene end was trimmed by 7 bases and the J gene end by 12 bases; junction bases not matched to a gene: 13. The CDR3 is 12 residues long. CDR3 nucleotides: TGCAGCGCCCGCCCGGGACAGGCCGAGACTTTCTTT. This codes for CSARPGQAETFF.

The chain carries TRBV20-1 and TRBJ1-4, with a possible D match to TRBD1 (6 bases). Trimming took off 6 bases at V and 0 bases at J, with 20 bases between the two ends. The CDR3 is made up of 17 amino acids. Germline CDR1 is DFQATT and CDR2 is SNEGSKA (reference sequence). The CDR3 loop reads CSAESATGPTTNEKLFF. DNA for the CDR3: TGCAGTGCCGAATCCGCGACAGGACCTACAACTAATGAAAAACTGTTTTTT.

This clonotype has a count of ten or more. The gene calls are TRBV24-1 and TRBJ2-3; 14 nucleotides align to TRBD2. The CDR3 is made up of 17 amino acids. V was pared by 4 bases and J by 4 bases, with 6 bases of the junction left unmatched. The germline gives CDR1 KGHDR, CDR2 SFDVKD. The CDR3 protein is CATSDVGLAGGSDTQYF. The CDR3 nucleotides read TGTGCCACCAGTGACGTTGGACTAGCGGGAGGATCAGATACGCAGTATTTT.

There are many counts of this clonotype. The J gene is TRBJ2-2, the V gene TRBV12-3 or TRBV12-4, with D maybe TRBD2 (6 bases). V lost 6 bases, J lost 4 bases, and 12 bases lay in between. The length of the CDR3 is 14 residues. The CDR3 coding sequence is TGTGCCAGCAGGCCCGGGACTCGCACCGGGGAGCTGTTTTTT. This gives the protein CASRPGTRTGELFF.

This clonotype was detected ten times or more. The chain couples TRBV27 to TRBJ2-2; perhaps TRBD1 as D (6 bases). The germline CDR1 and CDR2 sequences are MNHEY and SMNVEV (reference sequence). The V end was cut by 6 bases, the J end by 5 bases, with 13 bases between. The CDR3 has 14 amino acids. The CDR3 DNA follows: TGTGCCAGCAGGATGACAGGTCTAACCGGGGAGCTGTTTTTT. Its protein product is CASRMTGLTGELFF.

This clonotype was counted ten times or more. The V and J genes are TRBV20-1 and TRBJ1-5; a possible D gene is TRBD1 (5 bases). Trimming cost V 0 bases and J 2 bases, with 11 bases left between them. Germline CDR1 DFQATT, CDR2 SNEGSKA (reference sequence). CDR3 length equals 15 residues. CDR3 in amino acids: CSARDWVGGNQPQHF. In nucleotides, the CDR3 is TGCAGTGCTAGAGATTGGGTGGGGGGCAATCAGCCCCAGCATTTT.

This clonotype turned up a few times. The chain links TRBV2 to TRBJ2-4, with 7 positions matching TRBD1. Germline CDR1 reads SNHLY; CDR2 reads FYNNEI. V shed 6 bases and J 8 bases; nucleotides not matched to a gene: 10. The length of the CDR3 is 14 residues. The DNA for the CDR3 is TGTGCCAGCAGCGCCCCCTCCACAGGGGACATTCAGTACTTC. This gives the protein CASSAPSTGDIQYF.

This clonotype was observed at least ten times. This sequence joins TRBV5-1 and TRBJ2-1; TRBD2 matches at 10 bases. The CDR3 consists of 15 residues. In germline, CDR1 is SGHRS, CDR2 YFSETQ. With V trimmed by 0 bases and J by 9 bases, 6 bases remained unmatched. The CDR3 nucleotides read TGCGCCAGCAGCTTGGACCCAGCGGGAGGGGGTGAGCAGTTCTTC. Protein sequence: CASSLDPAGGGEQFF.

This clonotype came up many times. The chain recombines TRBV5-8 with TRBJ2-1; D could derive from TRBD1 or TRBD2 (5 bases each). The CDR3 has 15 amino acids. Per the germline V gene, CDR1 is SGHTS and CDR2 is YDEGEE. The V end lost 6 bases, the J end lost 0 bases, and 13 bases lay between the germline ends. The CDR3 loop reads CASTPWGSSYNEQFF. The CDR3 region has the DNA TGTGCCAGCACCCCGTGGGGGAGCTCCTACAATGAGCAGTTCTTC.

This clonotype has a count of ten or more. In DNA form, the CDR3 reads TGTGCCAGCTCTCCCGGGACAGGGCACTATGGCTACACCTTC. Residues: CASSPGTGHYGYTF. V and J are TRBV18 and TRBJ1-2; 9 nucleotides agree with TRBD1. This CDR3 is built from 14 residues. V shed 6 bases, J shed 3 bases, and the junction held 5 bases outside the gene matches. Germline loops: CDR1 KGHSH, CDR2 LQKENI. Supplemented by reference TRBV18 and TRBJ1-2, the full variable domain reads NAGVMQNPRHLVRRRGQEARLRCSPMKGHSHVYWYRQLPEEGLKFMVYLQKENIIDESGMPKERFSAEFPKEGPSILRIQQVVRGDSAAYFCASSPGTGHYGYTFGSGTRLTVV.

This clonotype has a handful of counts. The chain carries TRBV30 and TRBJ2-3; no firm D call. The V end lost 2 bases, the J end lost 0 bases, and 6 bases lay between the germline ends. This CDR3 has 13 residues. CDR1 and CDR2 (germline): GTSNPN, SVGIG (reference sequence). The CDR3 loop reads CAWSFYSTDTQYF. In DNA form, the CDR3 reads TGTGCCTGGAGTTTTTATAGCACAGATACGCAGTATTTT. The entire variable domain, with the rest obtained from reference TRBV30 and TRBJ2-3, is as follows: SQTIHQWPATLVQPVGSPLSLECTVEGTSNPNLYWYRQAAGRGLQLLFYSVGIGQISSEVPQNLSASRPQDRQFILSSKKLLLSDSGFYLCAWSFYSTDTQYFGPGTRLTVL.